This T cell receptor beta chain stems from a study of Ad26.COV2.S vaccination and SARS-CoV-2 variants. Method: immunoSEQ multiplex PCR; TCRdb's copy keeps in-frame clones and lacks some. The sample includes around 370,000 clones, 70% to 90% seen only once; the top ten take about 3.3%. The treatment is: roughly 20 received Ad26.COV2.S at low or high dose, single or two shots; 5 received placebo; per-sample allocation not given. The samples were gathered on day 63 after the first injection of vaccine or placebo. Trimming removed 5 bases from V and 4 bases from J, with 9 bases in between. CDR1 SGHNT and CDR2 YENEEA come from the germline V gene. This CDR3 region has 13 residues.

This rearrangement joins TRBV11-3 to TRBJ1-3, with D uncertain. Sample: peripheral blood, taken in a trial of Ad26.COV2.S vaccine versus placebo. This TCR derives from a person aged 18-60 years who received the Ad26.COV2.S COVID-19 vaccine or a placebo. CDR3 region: CASSRIPGNTIYF. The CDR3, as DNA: TGTGCCAGCAGCAGGATTCCCGGAAACACCATATATTTT.